This T cell receptor beta chain was obtained from a study of siplizumab effects on memory and regulatory T cells. Per germline, CDR1 MGHRA and CDR2 YSYEKL. The CDR3 spans 16 residues. Trimming took 2 bases from V and 6 from J; bases not matched to a gene: 9. Overall study results and limits: Some alloreactive sequences were traceable to unstimulated CD4+ memory cells, and siplizumab significantly reduced them. Suppressive activity of Tregs proliferating in siplizumab cultures remained unconfirmed. In controls, 25% to 30% of mappable alloreactive CD4+ clones were Treg-derived on average, versus 68.8% with siplizumab.

Turning to this clone: Its antigen is unknown.

TCRdb's copy holds only in-frame clones and misses some; the assay was immunoSEQ multiplex PCR. The sample includes around 100,000 clones, less than 95% of them seen just once. The sequence was collected from a human donor in good health. This rearrangement joins TRBV4-1 to TRBJ2-7; 11 nucleotides align to TRBD1. The specimen sequenced was non-Treg CD4+ T cells sorted from blood. The CDR3 sequence is CASSQLPMDRGLEQYF. CDR3 nucleotides: TGCGCCAGCAGCCAACTACCTATGGACAGGGGGCTCGAGCAGTACTTC.